This T cell receptor beta chain was identified in a study of liver allograft versus peripheral blood T cells. Turning to the study itself: Recipients' peripheral blood served as the comparator for T cell receptor repertoires in transplanted livers.

TCRdb re-called the reads through MiXCR, storing one row per CDR3 protein. The table lists roughly 3,500 distinct CDR3 sequences, 15% to 20% of them singletons. V lost 5 bases and J 1 base, leaving 17 bases between the germline ends. This CDR3 contains 16 residues. Whole-study findings and limits: Within liver allografts, T cell receptor repertoires were reportedly different from those in peripheral blood.

This clonotype was found many times. Its antigen is undetermined. This rearrangement joins TRBV12-3 or TRBV12-4 to TRBJ1-1; a weak D match, TRBD1 (5 bases). This sequence was found in a human patient who had a liver transplant. Some of the T cells might come from the graft donor. CDR3 in amino acids: CASSPSGVFSNTEAFF. For the CDR3, the DNA is TGTGCCAGCAGTCCGTCGGGGGTGTTTTCGAACACTGAAGCTTTCTTT.